A single sample is the source of the 15 T cell receptor beta chains below, sequenced in a study of T-cell memory formation after mild COVID-19. Each CDR3 protein gets one entry after TCRdb re-called the 5' RACE reads with MiXCR. The sample contains approximately 250,000 distinct CDR3 sequences, about a sixth of which appear only once. Sequencing was performed on PBMCs or a T cell subset sorted from them (not recorded which). Source of these receptors: a man aged 18-30 years who had mild COVID-19 (a few samples of this study predate the infection). Cell type and time point are not known.

The V call is TRBV4-3, the J call TRBJ2-3, with a tentative D call TRBD2 (6 bases). This CDR3 has 13 residues. Germline lookup yields CDR1 LGHNA and CDR2 YSLEER. V lost 6 bases, J lost 6 bases, and 13 bases lay in between. The CDR3 here is CASSNSGGDTQYF. CDR3 DNA: TGCGCCAGCAGTAACAGTGGGGGGGATACGCAGTATTTT.

This sequence joins TRBV5-1 and TRBJ2-1; TRBD1 matches 11 bases. V trimming: 4 bases; J trimming: 6 bases; junction bases outside the gene matches: 3. This CDR3 is built from 14 residues. In germline, CDR1 is SGHRS, CDR2 YFSETQ. The CDR3 DNA is TGCGCCAGCAGCGGCGGGACAGGGGGCAATGAGCAGTTCTTC. Amino acids: CASSGGTGGNEQFF.

This clonotype has a handful of counts. The chain links TRBV4-1 to TRBJ2-3; 7 positions match TRBD2. Germline CDR1 and CDR2: MGHRA and YSYEKL. The ends lost 2 bases at V and 6 bases at J; junction bases unmatched: 8. The CDR3 extends over 15 amino acids. This CDR3 reads CASSQLGYGGDTQYF. CDR3 coding DNA: TGCGCCAGCAGCCAATTGGGCTACGGGGGGGATACGCAGTATTTT.

This clonotype was detected ten times or more. The V and J genes are TRBV12-3 or TRBV12-4 and TRBJ1-2; TRBD1 matches at 7 bases. The ends lost 3 bases at V and 10 bases at J; junction bases unmatched: 2. The CDR3 length is 11 residues. The chain's CDR3 is CASSFGTAYTF. CDR3 nucleotides: TGTGCCAGCAGTTTCGGGACAGCCTACACCTTC.

The chain recombines TRBV5-6 with TRBJ2-2; no clear D gene. This CDR3 is built from 13 residues. Trimming removed 4 bases from V and 6 bases from J, with 10 bases in between. Germline V gives CDR1 SGHDT, CDR2 YYEEEE. CDR3 bases: TGTGCCAGCAGCCCCTCCGAGGCCGGGGAGCTGTTTTTT. As protein: CASSPSEAGELFF. Drawing the rest from reference TRBV5-6 and TRBJ2-2, the complete variable domain is DAGVTQSPTHLIKTRGQQVTLRCSPKSGHDTVSWYQQALGQGPQFIFQYYEEEERQRGNFPDRFSGHQFPNYSSELNVNALLLGDSALYLCASSPSEAGELFFGEGSRLTVL.

The rearrangement uses TRBV7-9 and TRBJ2-7; D gene ambiguous. Per germline, CDR1 SEHNR and CDR2 FQNEAQ (reference sequence). Trimming cost V 1 base and J 3 bases, with 7 bases left between them. CDR3 size: 13 residues. The CDR3 sequence: CASSLDSDYEQYV. CDR3 nucleotide sequence: TGTGCCAGCAGCTTAGACAGCGACTACGAGCAGTACGTC.

The chain joins TRBV7-8 to TRBJ1-5, with 7 bases aligning to TRBD1. The CDR3 is made up of 15 amino acids. Germline values: CDR1 SGHVS, CDR2 FQNEAQ. The ends lost 3 bases at V and 0 bases at J; junction bases unmatched: 2. The CDR3 DNA reads TGTGCCAGCAGCTTGGGACAGTCTAGCAATCAGCCCCAGCATTTT. Amino acids: CASSLGQSSNQPQHF. Full variable domain (outside the CDR3, taken from reference TRBV7-8 and TRBJ1-5): GAGVSQSPRYKVAKRGQDVALRCDPISGHVSLFWYQQALGQGPEFLTYFQNEAQLDKSGLPSDRFFAERPEGSVSTLKIQRTQQEDSAVYLCASSLGQSSNQPQHFGDGTRLSIL.

This clonotype was seen a handful of times. The rearrangement links TRBV7-9 to TRBJ2-2; D is unresolved. The CDR3 length is 16 residues. Trimming pared 1 base from V and 1 base from J, leaving 10 bases between. The germline V gene has CDR1 SEHNR and CDR2 FQNEAQ (reference sequence). The CDR3 loop is CASSLGRHGNTGELFF. DNA of the CDR3: TGTGCCAGCAGCTTAGGACGCCACGGGAACACCGGGGAGCTGTTTTTT.

This clonotype has at least ten counts. The CDR3 reads CASSSRQASLAGSRASYNEQFF. The CDR3 bases are TGTGCCAGCAGCTCCAGACAGGCAAGTCTAGCGGGTTCACGGGCCTCCTACAATGAGCAGTTCTTC. The chain recombines TRBV7-2 with TRBJ2-1; 8 nucleotides line up with TRBD2. The CDR3 loop spans 22 amino acids. V shed 4 bases, J shed 0 bases, and the junction held 23 bases outside the gene matches. Germline values: CDR1 SGHTA, CDR2 FQGNSA.

J is TRBJ2-5 and V is TRBV12-3 or TRBV12-4; weak D call: TRBD2 (7 bases). The CDR3 extends over 15 amino acids. The germline V and J ends were trimmed by 5 bases and 6 bases, with 19 bases remaining between them. In nucleotides, the CDR3 is TGTGCCAGCAGTCCCTCCCTCGGGGGGCGGCAGACCCAGTACTTC. Its translation: CASSPSLGGRQTQYF.

This clonotype was found a few times. The chain joins TRBV4-1 to TRBJ2-5, with D unresolved. The CDR3 is 13 amino acids. V was cut by 4 bases and J by 5 bases, with 11 bases left in between. Germline values: CDR1 MGHRA, CDR2 YSYEKL. CDR3 coding DNA: TGCGCCAGCAGCCCCACCGTCGGGGAGACCCAGTACTTC. It is translated as CASSPTVGETQYF.

This clonotype was seen only a few times. The chain is built from TRBV12-3 or TRBV12-4 and TRBJ2-5; 7 positions agree with TRBD2. The CDR3 has 14 amino acids. V dropped 5 bases and J dropped 5; count of bases not matched to a gene: 8. CDR3 protein: CASSPGGREETQYF. CDR3 DNA: TGTGCCAGCAGTCCCGGGGGGAGAGAGGAGACCCAGTACTTC.

This clonotype occurred a few times. V is TRBV2 and J is TRBJ1-2; 10 bases are a match to TRBD1. The CDR3 sequence is 14 residues long. V shed 4 bases and J 6 bases; nucleotides not matched to a gene: 5. Germline V CDR1 and CDR2: SNHLY, FYNNEI. CDR3 bases: TGTGCCAGCAGTGCGGACAGGGGGAGGGATGGCTACACCTTC. This codes for CASSADRGRDGYTF.

This clonotype appeared many times. The chain uses TRBV7-2 and TRBJ2-1, with no clear D. Germline V gene lookup returns CDR1 SGHTA and CDR2 FQGNSA. The CDR3 extends over 12 amino acids. With 5 bases removed from V and 7 bases from J, the gap between germline ends came to 9 bases. The CDR3 nucleotides are TGTGCCAGCAGCCTCGGGCGTAATGAGCAGTTCTTC. Its protein is CASSLGRNEQFF.

The chain combines TRBV6-2 or TRBV6-3 with TRBJ1-6; D is unclear. The germline V gene has CDR1 MNHEY and CDR2 SVGEGT. V lost 2 bases and J 10 bases, leaving 12 bases between the germline ends. This CDR3 contains 14 residues. The chain's CDR3 is CASSYREWTSPLHF. For the CDR3, the DNA is TGTGCCAGCAGTTACCGGGAATGGACCTCACCCCTCCACTTT.